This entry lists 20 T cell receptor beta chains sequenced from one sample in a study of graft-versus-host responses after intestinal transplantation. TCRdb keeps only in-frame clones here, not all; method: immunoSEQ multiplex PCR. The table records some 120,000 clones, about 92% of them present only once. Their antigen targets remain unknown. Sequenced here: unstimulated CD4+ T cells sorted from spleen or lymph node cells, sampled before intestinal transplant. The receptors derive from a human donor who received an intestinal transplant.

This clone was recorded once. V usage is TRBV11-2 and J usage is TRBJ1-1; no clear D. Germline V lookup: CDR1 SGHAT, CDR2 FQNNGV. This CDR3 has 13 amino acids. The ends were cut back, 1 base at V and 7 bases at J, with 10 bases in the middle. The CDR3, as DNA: TGTGCCAGCAGCTTAGGATTGATTGGTGAAGCTTTCTTT. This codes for CASSLGLIGEAFF.

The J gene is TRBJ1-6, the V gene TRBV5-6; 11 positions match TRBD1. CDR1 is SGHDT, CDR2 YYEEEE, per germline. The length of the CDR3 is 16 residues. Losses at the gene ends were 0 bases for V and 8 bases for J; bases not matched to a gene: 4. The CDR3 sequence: CASSLGPGQGDSPLHF. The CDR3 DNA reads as TGTGCCAGCAGCTTGGGTCCGGGACAGGGGGATTCACCCCTCCACTTT.

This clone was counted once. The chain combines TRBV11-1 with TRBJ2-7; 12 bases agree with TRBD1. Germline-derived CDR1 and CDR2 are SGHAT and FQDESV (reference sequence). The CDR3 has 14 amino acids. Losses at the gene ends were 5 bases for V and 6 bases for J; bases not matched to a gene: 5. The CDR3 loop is CASSLGTGGFEQYF. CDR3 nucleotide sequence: TGTGCCAGCAGCCTCGGGACAGGGGGCTTCGAGCAGTACTTC.

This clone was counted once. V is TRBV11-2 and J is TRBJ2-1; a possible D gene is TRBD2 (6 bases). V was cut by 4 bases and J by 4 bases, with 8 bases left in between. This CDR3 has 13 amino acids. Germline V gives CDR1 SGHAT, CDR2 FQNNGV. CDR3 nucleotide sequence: TGTGCCAGCAGCTCAGCGGGTTACAATGAGCAGTTCTTC. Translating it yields CASSSAGYNEQFF.

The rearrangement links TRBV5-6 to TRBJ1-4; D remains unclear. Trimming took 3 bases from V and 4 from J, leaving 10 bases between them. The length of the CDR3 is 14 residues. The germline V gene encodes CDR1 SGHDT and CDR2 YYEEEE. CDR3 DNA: TGTGCCAGCAGCTCCCAGGATATTAATGAAAAACTGTTTTTT. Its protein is CASSSQDINEKLFF.

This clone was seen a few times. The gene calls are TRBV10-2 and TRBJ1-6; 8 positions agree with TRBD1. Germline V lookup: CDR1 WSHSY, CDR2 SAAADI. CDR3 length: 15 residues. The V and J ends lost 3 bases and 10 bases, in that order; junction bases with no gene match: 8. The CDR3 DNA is TGCGCCAGCAGTGATACCCCAGGGGGCTTATCACCCCTCCACTTT. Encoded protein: CASSDTPGGLSPLHF.

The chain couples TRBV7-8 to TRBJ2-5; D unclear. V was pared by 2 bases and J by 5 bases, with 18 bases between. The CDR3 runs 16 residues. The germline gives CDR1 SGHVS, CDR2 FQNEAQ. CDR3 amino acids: CASSLRAVASKETQYF. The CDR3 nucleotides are TGTGCCAGCAGCTTACGGGCAGTGGCTAGTAAGGAGACCCAGTACTTC. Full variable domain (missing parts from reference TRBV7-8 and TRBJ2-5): GAGVSQSPRYKVAKRGQDVALRCDPISGHVSLFWYQQALGQGPEFLTYFQNEAQLDKSGLPSDRFFAERPEGSVSTLKIQRTQQEDSAVYLCASSLRAVASKETQYFGPGTRLLVL.

The CDR3 protein is CASSQGQWGDTYEQYF. The CDR3 bases are TGTGCCAGCAGCCAAGGACAATGGGGGGACACCTACGAGCAGTACTTC. The V call is TRBV13, the J call TRBJ2-7; D tentatively reads TRBD1 or TRBD2 (6 bases each). The length of the CDR3 is 16 residues. V lost 5 bases to trimming and J lost 2 bases, with 19 bases between them. Per germline, CDR1 PRHDT and CDR2 FYEKMQ (reference sequence).

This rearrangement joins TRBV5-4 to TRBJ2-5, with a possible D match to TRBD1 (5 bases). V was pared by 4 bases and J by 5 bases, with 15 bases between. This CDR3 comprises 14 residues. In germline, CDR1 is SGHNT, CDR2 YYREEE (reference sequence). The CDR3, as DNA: TGTGCCAGCAGCCGCCAGGGTAGTTTGGAGACCCAGTACTTC. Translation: CASSRQGSLETQYF.

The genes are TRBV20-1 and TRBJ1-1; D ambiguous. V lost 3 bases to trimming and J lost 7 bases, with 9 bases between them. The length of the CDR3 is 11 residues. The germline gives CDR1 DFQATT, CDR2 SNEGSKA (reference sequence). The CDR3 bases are TGCAGTGCTAGTAGTCGGGTTGAAGCTTTCTTT. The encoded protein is CSASSRVEAFF.

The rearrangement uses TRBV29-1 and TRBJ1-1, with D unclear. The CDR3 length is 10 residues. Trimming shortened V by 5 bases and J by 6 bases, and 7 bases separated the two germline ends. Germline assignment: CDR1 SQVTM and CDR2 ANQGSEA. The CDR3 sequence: CSVFTPEAFF. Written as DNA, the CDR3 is TGCAGCGTTTTTACCCCTGAAGCTTTCTTT.

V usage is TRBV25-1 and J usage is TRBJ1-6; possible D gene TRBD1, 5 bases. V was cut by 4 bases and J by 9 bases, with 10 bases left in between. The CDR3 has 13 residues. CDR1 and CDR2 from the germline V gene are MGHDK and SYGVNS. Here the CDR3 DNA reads TGTGCCAGCAGTGCCCAGGGTCGTTCACCCCTCCACTTT. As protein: CASSAQGRSPLHF.

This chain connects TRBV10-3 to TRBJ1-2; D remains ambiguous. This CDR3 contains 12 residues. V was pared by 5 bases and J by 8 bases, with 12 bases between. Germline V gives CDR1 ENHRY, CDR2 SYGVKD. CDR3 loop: CAISPEGRGYTF. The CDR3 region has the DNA TGTGCCATCAGTCCTGAAGGGCGAGGCTACACCTTC.

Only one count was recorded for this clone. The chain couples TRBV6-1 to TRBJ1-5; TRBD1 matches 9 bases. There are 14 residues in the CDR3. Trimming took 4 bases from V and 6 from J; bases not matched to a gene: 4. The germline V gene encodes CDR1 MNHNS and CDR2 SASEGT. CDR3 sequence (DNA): TGTGCCAGCAGTGGAGCGACAGGGGGTCAGCCCCAGCATTTT. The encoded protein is CASSGATGGQPQHF.

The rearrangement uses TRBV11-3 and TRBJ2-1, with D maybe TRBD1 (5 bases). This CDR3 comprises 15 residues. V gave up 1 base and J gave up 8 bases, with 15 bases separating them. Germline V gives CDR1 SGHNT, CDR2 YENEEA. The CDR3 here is CASSLGGRVGDEQFF. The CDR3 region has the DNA TGTGCCAGCAGCTTAGGTGGCAGGGTAGGAGATGAGCAGTTCTTC. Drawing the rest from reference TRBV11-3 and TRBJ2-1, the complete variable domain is EAGVVQSPRYKIIEKKQPVAFWCNPISGHNTLYWYLQNLGQGPELLIRYENEEAVDDSQLPKDRFSAERLKGVDSTLKIQPAELGDSAVYLCASSLGGRVGDEQFFGPGTRLTVL.

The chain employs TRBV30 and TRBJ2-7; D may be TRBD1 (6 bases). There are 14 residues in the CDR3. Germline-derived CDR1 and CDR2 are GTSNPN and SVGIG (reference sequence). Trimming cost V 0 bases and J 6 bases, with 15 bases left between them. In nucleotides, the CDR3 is TGTGCCTGGAGTGTACACAGGGCGAGGTTCGAGCAGTACTTC. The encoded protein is CAWSVHRARFEQYF. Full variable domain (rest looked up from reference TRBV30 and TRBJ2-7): SQTIHQWPATLVQPVGSPLSLECTVEGTSNPNLYWYRQAAGRGLQLLFYSVGIGQISSEVPQNLSASRPQDRQFILSSKKLLLSDSGFYLCAWSVHRARFEQYFGPGTRLTVT.

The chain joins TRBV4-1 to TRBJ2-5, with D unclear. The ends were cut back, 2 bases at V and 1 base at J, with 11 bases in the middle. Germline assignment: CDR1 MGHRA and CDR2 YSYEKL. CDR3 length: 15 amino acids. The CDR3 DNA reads TGCGCCAGCAGCCAATTTTCAGCGCGCCAAGAGACCCAGTACTTC. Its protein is CASSQFSARQETQYF.

The CDR3 nucleotides read TGTGCCAGCAGCCATCCCACCGGGACAAAGCGCTACGAGCAGTACTTC. It specifies CASSHPTGTKRYEQYF. J is TRBJ2-7 and V is TRBV11-3, with a weak D call TRBD1 (6 bases). V shed 5 bases and J shed 3 bases, with 20 bases lying between them. This CDR3 is 16 amino acids long. CDR1 is SGHNT and CDR2 is YENEEA in the germline V gene.

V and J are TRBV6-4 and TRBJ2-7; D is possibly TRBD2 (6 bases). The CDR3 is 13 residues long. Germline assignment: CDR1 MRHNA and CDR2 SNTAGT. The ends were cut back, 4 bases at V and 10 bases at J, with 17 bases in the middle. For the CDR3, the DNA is TGTGCCAGCAGTGTAAGTCCCGGGACTTTCCAGTACTTC. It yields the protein CASSVSPGTFQYF.

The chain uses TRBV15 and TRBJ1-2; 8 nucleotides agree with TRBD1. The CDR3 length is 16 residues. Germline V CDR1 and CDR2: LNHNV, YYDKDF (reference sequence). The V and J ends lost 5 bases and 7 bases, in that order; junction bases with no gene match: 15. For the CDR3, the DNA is TGTGCCACCAGCGGATACCCCGGACAGGGTGGTGGTGGCTACACCTTC. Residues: CATSGYPGQGGGGYTF.